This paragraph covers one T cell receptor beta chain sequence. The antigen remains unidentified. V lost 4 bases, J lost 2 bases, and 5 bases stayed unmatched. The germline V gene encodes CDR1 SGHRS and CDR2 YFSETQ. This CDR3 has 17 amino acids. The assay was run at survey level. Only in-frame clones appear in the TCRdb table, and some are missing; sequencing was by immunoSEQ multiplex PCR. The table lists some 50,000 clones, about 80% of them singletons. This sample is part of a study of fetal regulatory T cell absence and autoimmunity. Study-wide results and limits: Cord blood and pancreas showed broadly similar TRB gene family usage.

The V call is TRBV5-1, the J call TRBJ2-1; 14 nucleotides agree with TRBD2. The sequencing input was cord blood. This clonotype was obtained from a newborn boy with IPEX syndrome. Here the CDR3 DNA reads TGCGCCAGCAGCCCGGGACTAGCGGGAGCGACCTACAATGAGCAGTTCTTC. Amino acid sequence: CASSPGLAGATYNEQFF.